This TCR beta chain was sequenced in a study of T cell repertoires in cytomegalovirus infection. As for this clonotype: A read error is likely, as this CDR3 ends without the conserved phenylalanine or tryptophan.

TCRdb re-analysed the reads in MiXCR, keeping a single row per CDR3 protein. The profile covers around 740,000 distinct CDR3 sequences, with 35% to 40% appearing a single time and around 3% taken by the ten largest. Per the germline V gene, CDR1 is DFQATT and CDR2 is SNEGSKA (reference sequence). V trimming: 1 base; J trimming: 5 bases; junction bases outside the gene matches: 5. This CDR3 region has 15 residues. The origin of this receptor is a human donor in good health (CMV status not recorded). Some clones in this sample may be carry-over from other donors' samples. The rearrangement joins TRBV20-1 to TRBJ2-7; TRBD2 matches at 13 bases. The specimen was PBMCs. CDR3 nucleotides: TGCAGTGCTAGAGTCAGGACTAGCGGGAGCAACGAGCAGTACCTC. Its translation is CSARVRTSGSNEQYL.